This TCR beta chain was sequenced during a study of T cells in Graves' hyperthyroidism and ophthalmopathy. Study information: Blood from the periphery was taken at initial diagnosis, before any treatment.

The CDR3 runs 15 residues. Germline V gene sequence: CDR1 MNHNS, CDR2 SASEGT. With V trimmed by 5 bases and J by 3 bases, 9 bases remained unmatched. Concerning this clonotype: This may come from a read error, since a much larger clone is one base off.

If no ophthalmopathy progression occurred within 18 months, Graves' hyperthyroidism was stable. Newly diagnosed hyperthyroidism, duration under 2 months, in patients aged 18 to 65. Extraction of PBMCs used approximately 10 ml of fresh peripheral blood. Amplification targeted TCR beta CDR3 regions from RNA transcripts. The HTBI primer set was used in a first-round RT-PCR of the TCR CDR3. TCRdb re-called the multiplex PCR reads through MiXCR, storing one row per CDR3 protein. The table includes a few hundred thousand distinct CDR3 sequences, more than 15% detected once. This receptor was taken from a woman younger than 35 with Graves' hyperthyroidism. Input material: blood. V usage is TRBV6-1 and J usage is TRBJ2-7; TRBD1 matches at 8 bases. The CDR3 DNA is TGTGCCAGCAGTCCATCCGTACAGGGGGACTACGAGCAGTACTTC. Its translation: CASSPSVQGDYEQYF.